The T cell receptor (beta chain) under discussion was sequenced for a study of T-cell reconstitution after alpha-beta-depleted transplantation in children. Unique molecular identifiers tagged the TCRbeta library. TCRdb re-called the PCR reads through MiXCR, storing one row per CDR3 protein. This table holds 250,000 to 300,000 distinct CDR3 sequences, around 7.1% found once. Study-wide findings and caveats: Expanded graft clones, several hundred of them, were reportedly the source of alpha-beta T cells about two months after transplant. From newly produced T cells came most of the T-cell counts and diversity one year after transplant.

Germline lookup yields CDR1 SGHAT and CDR2 FQDESV (reference sequence). V lost 2 bases, J lost 4 bases, and 12 bases lay in between. The CDR3 loop spans 14 amino acids. Note on this clonotype: Its specificity is not known.

The sequence was obtained from a female patient aged 2-15 years who had a stem cell transplant for Fanconi anemia, so the T cells may come from the graft donor. The J gene is TRBJ2-7, the V gene TRBV11-1; tentative D call: TRBD1 (5 bases). The material sequenced was peripheral blood, taken 360 days after TCRalphabeta/CD19-depleted stem cell transplant. The CDR3 here is CASSLQGAAYEQYF. CDR3 DNA: TGTGCCAGCAGCTTACAGGGTGCGGCGTACGAGCAGTACTTC.